Below, 3 T cell receptor beta chains from the same sample are listed, as sequenced in a study of OX40 agonist ivuxolimab in advanced cancers. The table came from immunoSEQ multiplex PCR; TCRdb's copy has only in-frame clones and leaves some out. The sample yields roughly 75,000 clones, around 83% seen once. The sample in question was CD4+ or CD8+ T cells sorted from blood, obtained in a trial of the OX40 agonist ivuxolimab. The receptors were gathered from an adult with an advanced solid tumor such as melanoma, head and neck, liver or kidney cancer.

V gene TRBV2 combines with J gene TRBJ2-5; D is possibly TRBD1 (6 bases). V was cut by 6 bases and J by 5 bases, with 22 bases left in between. Germline CDR1 SNHLY, CDR2 FYNNEI. This CDR3 has 16 residues. The CDR3 is CASRDSLSAGRETQYF. The CDR3 nucleotides are TGTGCCAGCAGGGACAGTCTATCGGCGGGTCGGGAGACCCAGTACTTC.

This clone turned up a few times. The rearrangement links TRBV6-5 to TRBJ1-5; D may be TRBD1 (5 bases). Trimming pared 5 bases from V and 5 bases from J, leaving 10 bases between. This CDR3 contains 13 residues. Germline CDR1 reads MNHEY; CDR2 reads SVGAGI. The chain's CDR3 is CASSRGQDQPQHF. CDR3 in DNA: TGTGCCAGCAGTAGAGGACAAGATCAGCCCCAGCATTTT.

Comment on this clone: Its ends do not fully match the called genes, so a read error is possible. The chain uses TRBV2 and TRBJ1-1; a possible D gene is TRBD1 (5 bases). Looked up from germline, CDR1 is SNHLY and CDR2 is FYNNEI. This CDR3 has 14 residues. CDR3 residues: CASSPRSGNAEAFF. The CDR3 DNA reads TGTGCCAGCAGTCCACGTTCAGGGAACGCTGAAGCTTTCTTT.